Listed below are T cell receptor beta chains from one sample, sequenced in a study of T cell changes during pregnancy in multiple sclerosis. Assay: immunoSEQ multiplex PCR; the TCRdb copy retains only in-frame clones and omits some. Of around 63,000 clones listed, 91% are singletons. This material consisted of peripheral blood, taken after pregnancy. The source of these receptors is a female donor in good health, enrolled as a control in a pregnancy study. CDR3s include the opening cysteine and the closing phenylalanine or tryptophan. Each record gives: J gene, V gene, D gene, clone size, CDR3 DNA, CDR3 protein. A D gene is named only where the DNA matches it firmly. Size is stated for part of the rows, as once, few or many counts, or as a class when the clone is expanded.

j_call: TRBJ1-4; v_call: TRBV27; d_call: TRBD1; clone_size: .; cdr3_nt: TGTGCCAGCAGTCCCCGGGACCTACTGACAGGGGTTGGCGAAAAACTGTTTTTT; cdr3_aa: CASSPRDLLTGVGEKLFF
j_call: TRBJ1-6; v_call: TRBV11-3; d_call: TRBD1; clone_size: .; cdr3_nt: TGTGCCAGCAGCTTAGCTGGGGGACAGGTCTCCACTTCACCCCTCCACTTT; cdr3_aa: CASSLAGGQVSTSPLHF
j_call: TRBJ1-4; v_call: TRBV9; d_call: TRBD1; clone_size: .; cdr3_nt: TGTGCCAGCAGCGGACAGGGGGCAACTAATGAAAAACTGTTTTTT; cdr3_aa: CASSGQGATNEKLFF
j_call: TRBJ2-5; v_call: TRBV5-4; d_call: .; clone_size: .; cdr3_nt: TGTGCCAGCACTCGTAGGTACGGGGAACAAGAGACCCAGTACTTC; cdr3_aa: CASTRRYGEQETQYF
j_call: TRBJ2-7; v_call: TRBV19; d_call: .; clone_size: .; cdr3_nt: TGTGCCAGTAGTATGCAGGAAACCTCCTACGAGCAGTACTTC; cdr3_aa: CASSMQETSYEQYF
j_call: TRBJ2-5; v_call: TRBV5-1; d_call: TRBD2; clone_size: .; cdr3_nt: TGCGCCAGCAGCCCGGGGAGCGGGGGCAGCCAAGAGTACTTC; cdr3_aa: CASSPGSGGSQEYF
j_call: TRBJ2-5; v_call: TRBV29-1; d_call: TRBD1; clone_size: .; cdr3_nt: TGCAGCGCGGGACAGCAAGAGACCCAGTACTTC; cdr3_aa: CSAGQQETQYF
j_call: TRBJ1-4; v_call: TRBV9; d_call: TRBD1; clone_size: .; cdr3_nt: TGTGCCAGCAGCACTGGACAGGGCCATGAAAAACTGTTTTTT; cdr3_aa: CASSTGQGHEKLFF
j_call: TRBJ1-2; v_call: TRBV10-3; d_call: TRBD1; clone_size: .; cdr3_nt: TGTGCCATCAGTGAGGGGACAGGGATCTATGGCTACACCTTC; cdr3_aa: CAISEGTGIYGYTF
j_call: TRBJ1-5; v_call: TRBV5-1; d_call: .; clone_size: .; cdr3_nt: TGCGCCAGCAGCTCCGGGAGTGGGGATCAGCCCCAGCATTTT; cdr3_aa: CASSSGSGDQPQHF
j_call: TRBJ1-5; v_call: TRBV2; d_call: .; clone_size: .; cdr3_nt: TGTGCCAGCAGTGAATCCACGAGGTGGCCAAACAATCAGCCCCAGCATTTT; cdr3_aa: CASSESTRWPNNQPQHF
j_call: TRBJ1-5; v_call: TRBV19; d_call: .; clone_size: .; cdr3_nt: TGTGCCAGTAGTAGGTCTAGGGGTGGAGGCAATCAGCCCCAGCATTTT; cdr3_aa: CASSRSRGGGNQPQHF
j_call: TRBJ2-3; v_call: TRBV6-4; d_call: .; clone_size: few; cdr3_nt: TGTGCCAGCAGTGACGGAGGCTCTAGCACAGATACGCAGTATTTT; cdr3_aa: CASSDGGSSTDTQYF
j_call: TRBJ2-7; v_call: TRBV7-8; d_call: .; clone_size: .; cdr3_nt: TGTGCCAGCAGCTTAGTAGGGGTAGACGAGCAGTACTTC; cdr3_aa: CASSLVGVDEQYF
j_call: TRBJ2-1; v_call: TRBV30; d_call: .; clone_size: .; cdr3_nt: TGTGCCTGGAGTGTGTCTAGGACCTACAATGAGCAGTTCTTC; cdr3_aa: CAWSVSRTYNEQFF
j_call: TRBJ1-2; v_call: TRBV6-6; d_call: .; clone_size: .; cdr3_nt: TGTGCCAGCAGTTACTCTGACCAGGAAGGCACCTTC; cdr3_aa: CASSYSDQEGTF
j_call: TRBJ2-3; v_call: TRBV13; d_call: TRBD1; clone_size: .; cdr3_nt: TGTGCCAGCAGTCGGTTGGACAGGAAGGGTAGCACAGATACGCAGTATTTT; cdr3_aa: CASSRLDRKGSTDTQYF
j_call: TRBJ2-3; v_call: TRBV19; d_call: .; clone_size: .; cdr3_nt: TGTGCCAGTAGTATGAGAACAGATACGCAGTATTTT; cdr3_aa: CASSMRTDTQYF
j_call: TRBJ1-2; v_call: TRBV30; d_call: TRBD1; clone_size: .; cdr3_nt: TGTGCCTGGTCGGACAGGGTGGGCTACACCTTC; cdr3_aa: CAWSDRVGYTF
j_call: TRBJ2-5; v_call: TRBV7-8; d_call: .; clone_size: .; cdr3_nt: TGTGCCAGCAGCTTAGGGCTCCTGGAGACCCAGTACTTC; cdr3_aa: CASSLGLLETQYF
j_call: TRBJ2-5; v_call: TRBV5-1; d_call: TRBD2; clone_size: .; cdr3_nt: TGCGCCAGCAGCGCCGGACTAGCGGGGAAGGAGACCCAGTACTTC; cdr3_aa: CASSAGLAGKETQYF
j_call: TRBJ2-7; v_call: TRBV4-3; d_call: .; clone_size: .; cdr3_nt: TGCGCCAGCAGCCCCCGCCTGGACCGGGGGTACGAGCAGTACTTC; cdr3_aa: CASSPRLDRGYEQYF
j_call: TRBJ2-7; v_call: TRBV5-1; d_call: TRBD2; clone_size: .; cdr3_nt: TGCGCCAGCAGCTTGGGTAGCGGGGGAACGTACTACGAGCAGTACTTC; cdr3_aa: CASSLGSGGTYYEQYF
j_call: TRBJ2-1; v_call: TRBV15; d_call: .; clone_size: .; cdr3_nt: TGTGCCACCAGCAGAGATGGGGGGGGCGAGCAGTTCTTC; cdr3_aa: CATSRDGGGEQFF
j_call: TRBJ1-2; v_call: TRBV30; d_call: TRBD1; clone_size: .; cdr3_nt: TGTGCCTGGAAACTGGGACAGGGAGTCTATGGCTACACCTTC; cdr3_aa: CAWKLGQGVYGYTF
j_call: TRBJ1-6; v_call: TRBV30; d_call: TRBD1; clone_size: .; cdr3_nt: TGTGCCTGGACCTTAGGACAGGCTCATTCACCCCTCCACTTT; cdr3_aa: CAWTLGQAHSPLHF
j_call: TRBJ2-7; v_call: TRBV6-1; d_call: .; clone_size: once; cdr3_nt: TGTGCCAGCAGTGTTTGGCGGCTGACCTACGAGCAGTACTTC; cdr3_aa: CASSVWRLTYEQYF
j_call: TRBJ1-3; v_call: TRBV25-1; d_call: .; clone_size: .; cdr3_nt: TGTGCCAGCACAGTCGGAAACACCATATATTTT; cdr3_aa: CASTVGNTIYF
j_call: TRBJ1-1; v_call: TRBV6-1; d_call: TRBD1; clone_size: .; cdr3_nt: TGTGCCAGCAGTGAAGCGGGACAGGGGCACGTATCGAACACTGAAGCTTTCTTT; cdr3_aa: CASSEAGQGHVSNTEAFF
j_call: TRBJ2-7; v_call: TRBV6-1; d_call: TRBD1; clone_size: .; cdr3_nt: TGTGCCAGCAGCCTCGGGACAGGGGCATTCGGCGAGCAGTACTTC; cdr3_aa: CASSLGTGAFGEQYF
j_call: TRBJ1-4; v_call: TRBV5-4; d_call: TRBD1; clone_size: .; cdr3_nt: TGTGCCAGCAGCTTCGGGACAGGGGTCGATGAAAAACTGTTTTTT; cdr3_aa: CASSFGTGVDEKLFF
j_call: TRBJ1-2; v_call: TRBV5-6; d_call: .; clone_size: .; cdr3_nt: TGTGCCAGCAGCTTGGGCGTTTTGGACATCAACTATGGCTACACCTTC; cdr3_aa: CASSLGVLDINYGYTF
j_call: TRBJ2-5; v_call: TRBV13; d_call: TRBD1; clone_size: .; cdr3_nt: TGTGCCAGCAGCTTCCGGGACAGGGGGCGGGGAGAGACCCAGTACTTC; cdr3_aa: CASSFRDRGRGETQYF
j_call: TRBJ2-1; v_call: TRBV18; d_call: TRBD2; clone_size: .; cdr3_nt: TGTGCCAGCTCGAGAAGTAGCGGGGACTACAATGAGCAGTTCTTC; cdr3_aa: CASSRSSGDYNEQFF
j_call: TRBJ2-7; v_call: TRBV4-2; d_call: .; clone_size: once; cdr3_nt: TGTGCCAGCAGCCAAGAGGAGGGAGGCGGGGTACCCTCCTACGAGCAGTACTTC; cdr3_aa: CASSQEEGGGVPSYEQYF
j_call: TRBJ2-1; v_call: TRBV9; d_call: .; clone_size: .; cdr3_nt: TGTGCCAGCAGCCCCCTAGGAAAGGAGCAGTTCTTC; cdr3_aa: CASSPLGKEQFF
j_call: TRBJ2-2; v_call: TRBV6-1; d_call: .; clone_size: .; cdr3_nt: TGTGCCAGCAGTGAAACTCGCGGGCGCAGCGGGGAGCTGTTTTTT; cdr3_aa: CASSETRGRSGELFF
j_call: TRBJ1-2; v_call: TRBV21-1; d_call: .; clone_size: .; cdr3_nt: TGTGCCAGCGTACCTTCGGGACAGTATGATGGCTACACCTTC; cdr3_aa: CASVPSGQYDGYTF
j_call: TRBJ2-7; v_call: TRBV20-1; d_call: .; clone_size: .; cdr3_nt: TGCAGTCCTGACTTGGGTGGCGAGCAGTACTTC; cdr3_aa: CSPDLGGEQYF
j_call: TRBJ2-3; v_call: TRBV15; d_call: .; clone_size: .; cdr3_nt: TGTGCCACCAGGCACAGGGGGGGACCCCCTAGCACAGATACGCAGTATTTT; cdr3_aa: CATRHRGGPPSTDTQYF
j_call: TRBJ2-7; v_call: TRBV15; d_call: .; clone_size: .; cdr3_nt: TGTGCCACCAGCAGAGATAAGGGGTACGAGCAGTACTTC; cdr3_aa: CATSRDKGYEQYF
j_call: TRBJ1-5; v_call: TRBV6-1; d_call: .; clone_size: .; cdr3_nt: TGTGCCAGCAGTGAAGCGAGGGACTTCCAGGAATATAGCAATCAGCCCCAGCATTTT; cdr3_aa: CASSEARDFQEYSNQPQHF
j_call: TRBJ1-1; v_call: TRBV6-5; d_call: .; clone_size: .; cdr3_nt: TGTGCCAGCACTAACAGGGCCTCGACTGAAGCTTTCTTT; cdr3_aa: CASTNRASTEAFF
j_call: TRBJ1-2; v_call: TRBV2; d_call: TRBD1; clone_size: .; cdr3_nt: TGTGCCAGCAGCGAGGACAGGGTTAATCGCGACTATGGCTACACCTTC; cdr3_aa: CASSEDRVNRDYGYTF
j_call: TRBJ1-4; v_call: TRBV20-1; d_call: .; clone_size: .; cdr3_nt: TGCAGTGCTAATACGAGGGAAAAACTGTTTTTT; cdr3_aa: CSANTREKLFF
j_call: TRBJ1-4; v_call: TRBV11-1; d_call: TRBD1; clone_size: .; cdr3_nt: TGTGCCAGCAGCCGGGACAGGAATGAAAAACTGTTTTTT; cdr3_aa: CASSRDRNEKLFF
j_call: TRBJ2-2; v_call: TRBV15; d_call: .; clone_size: .; cdr3_nt: TGTGCCACCAGCAGAGAGCGGGCCACCGGGGAGCTGTTTTTT; cdr3_aa: CATSRERATGELFF
j_call: TRBJ2-7; v_call: TRBV19; d_call: TRBD1; clone_size: .; cdr3_nt: TGTGCCAGTAGTACCACCGGGACAGTTACCTACGAGCAGTACTTC; cdr3_aa: CASSTTGTVTYEQYF
j_call: TRBJ1-6; v_call: TRBV7-2; d_call: TRBD1; clone_size: .; cdr3_nt: TGTGCCAGACCAACCCCCGGGACAGGGGAAAATTCACCCCTCCACTTT; cdr3_aa: CARPTPGTGENSPLHF
j_call: TRBJ2-5; v_call: TRBV7-9; d_call: TRBD2; clone_size: .; cdr3_nt: TGTGCCAGCAGCTTAGCTAGCGGGGGGCAAGAGACCCAGTACTTC; cdr3_aa: CASSLASGGQETQYF
j_call: TRBJ1-5; v_call: TRBV19; d_call: .; clone_size: .; cdr3_nt: TGTGCCAGTAGTATTATGAAGAGGGGTTGGGAGGGCAATCAGCCCCAGCATTTT; cdr3_aa: CASSIMKRGWEGNQPQHF
j_call: TRBJ2-2; v_call: TRBV12-5; d_call: TRBD2; clone_size: .; cdr3_nt: TGTGCTAGTGGTTTGGTACTTAGCGGGGGAAACACCGGGGAGCTGTTTTTT; cdr3_aa: CASGLVLSGGNTGELFF
j_call: TRBJ2-5; v_call: TRBV30; d_call: TRBD2; clone_size: .; cdr3_nt: TGTGCCTGGAGTGGCAATAGCGGGGGGGAAGAGACCCAGTACTTC; cdr3_aa: CAWSGNSGGEETQYF
j_call: TRBJ1-5; v_call: TRBV7-2; d_call: .; clone_size: .; cdr3_nt: TGTGCCAGCGGAGGCTCGGGGGGCTCAGATCAGCCCCAGCATTTT; cdr3_aa: CASGGSGGSDQPQHF
j_call: TRBJ1-4; v_call: TRBV5-8; d_call: .; clone_size: once; cdr3_nt: TGTGCCAGCAGCGACGAGGGGGGGCAGGTTGAAAAACTGTTTTTT; cdr3_aa: CASSDEGGQVEKLFF
j_call: TRBJ1-3; v_call: TRBV27; d_call: .; clone_size: once; cdr3_nt: TGTGCCAGCAGTATGGGAGGGGGACCTGGAAACACCATATATTTT; cdr3_aa: CASSMGGGPGNTIYF
j_call: TRBJ1-6; v_call: TRBV7-2; d_call: .; clone_size: .; cdr3_nt: TGTGCCAGCAGCCCCCAGGGAGGCTACAATTCACCCCTCCACTTT; cdr3_aa: CASSPQGGYNSPLHF
j_call: TRBJ1-1; v_call: TRBV19; d_call: TRBD1; clone_size: .; cdr3_nt: TGTGCCAGTAGTATTCGGGACAGGGCGATGAACACTGAAGCTTTCTTT; cdr3_aa: CASSIRDRAMNTEAFF
j_call: TRBJ2-3; v_call: TRBV9; d_call: TRBD1; clone_size: .; cdr3_nt: TGTGCCAGCAGCGTAGGACAGGGAGAAACCACAGATACGCAGTATTTT; cdr3_aa: CASSVGQGETTDTQYF